This T cell receptor (beta chain) derives from a study of identifying expanded T cells in peripheral blood. Clones were sequenced by immunoSEQ multiplex PCR, and TCRdb holds only the in-frame ones, with some missing. The sample contains some 130,000 clones, approximately 86% of which appear only once. Concerning this clone itself: Its target is not known.

Study results and caveats: Over two and four weeks, about 16 and 19 clones changed, versus around 1.1 between replicates. Clone count variance between approximately two-week samples rose with total template count.

CDR1 is DFQATT, CDR2 SNEGSKA, per germline (reference sequence). This CDR3 is built from 10 residues. Trimming removed 4 bases from V and 4 bases from J, with 4 bases in between. Healthy donors had no documented immune events, such as infections, while sampled. The V call is TRBV20-1, the J call TRBJ1-1; unclear D gene. The sample comprised blood. The sequence was obtained from a person between 18 and 75 years old in good health. Written as DNA, the CDR3 is TGCAGTGCTAAAACCACTGAAGCTTTCTTT. Translated, it gives CSAKTTEAFF.